Following are 24 T cell receptor beta chains from one sample sequenced in a study of shared clonotypes between healthy human individuals. Clones were sequenced by immunoSEQ multiplex PCR, and TCRdb holds only the in-frame ones, with some missing. Of 2 million to 2.5 million clones in the sample, 95% are singletons; the top ten hold around 0.13%. Sequencing input: naive CD4+ T cells sorted from blood. Sample subset: CD45RA+ positively selected. All receptors come from a man aged 18 to 30 in good health.

A word on this clone: Other DNA sequences of this sample code for an identical CDR3. The CDR3 nucleotides are TGTGCCAGCAGTACGACCACCTACGAGCAGTACTTC. This translates into CASSTTTYEQYF. This sequence joins TRBV28 and TRBJ2-7; D gene ambiguous. Germline V gene lookup returns CDR1 MDHEN and CDR2 SYDVKM. The CDR3 sequence is 12 residues long. Deletions cut 5 bases from V and 2 bases from J, with 7 bases between.

In the case of this clone: The identical CDR3 is also encoded by other nucleotide sequences in the sample. The rearrangement joins TRBV27 to TRBJ2-7; 8 nucleotides agree with TRBD1. This CDR3 is 14 amino acids long. Per the germline V gene, CDR1 is MNHEY and CDR2 is SMNVEV (reference sequence). Germline trimming cut 6 bases from V and 6 bases from J; bases unmatched to any gene: 10. The CDR3 sequence is CASSAGQGLGEQYF. In nucleotides, the CDR3 is TGTGCCAGCAGCGCAGGACAGGGTCTGGGCGAGCAGTACTTC.

As regards this clone: The sample contains more than one DNA sequence encoding this CDR3. The chain joins TRBV14 to TRBJ2-5; D is perhaps TRBD2 (5 bases). Trimming stripped 3 bases from V and 5 bases from J, with 7 bases between. Germline CDR1 SGHDN, CDR2 FVKESK. The length of the CDR3 is 12 residues. The CDR3 DNA is TGTGCCAGCAGCCAGCGGAGGGAGACCCAGTACTTC. Protein sequence: CASSQRRETQYF.

V usage is TRBV10-3 and J usage is TRBJ2-7; D unresolved. The CDR3 length is 15 residues. V was clipped by 3 bases and J by 2 bases, with 14 bases between them. Germline values: CDR1 ENHRY, CDR2 SYGVKD. CDR3 DNA: TGTGCCATCAGTGAAACCGGGCCAACCACCTACGAGCAGTACTTC. As protein: CAISETGPTTYEQYF.

This clone was counted once. J is TRBJ2-5 and V is TRBV4-3; D is perhaps TRBD2 (5 bases). CDR1 LGHNA and CDR2 YSLEER come from the germline V gene. With 0 bases removed from V and 13 bases from J, the gap between germline ends came to 21 bases. The CDR3 spans 15 residues. The CDR3 coding sequence is TGCGCCAGCAGCCAAGATCTCGGAACAGCCGGGGTGAGGTACTTC. Protein product: CASSQDLGTAGVRYF.

The J gene is TRBJ2-5, the V gene TRBV7-6, with TRBD2 as a possible D gene (6 bases). Germline V CDR1 and CDR2: SGHVS, FNYEAQ. The CDR3 has 11 amino acids. V gave up 5 bases and J gave up 5 bases, with 6 bases separating them. CDR3 amino acids: CASSGGETQYF. As DNA, the CDR3 is TGTGCCAGCAGCGGGGGGGAGACCCAGTACTTC.

The gene calls are TRBV6-4 and TRBJ2-7; D call uncertain. The V and J ends lost 7 bases and 5 bases respectively, with 33 bases between them. Germline values: CDR1 MRHNA, CDR2 SNTAGT. This CDR3 has 19 residues. The CDR3 loop reads CASTQAAVGLSEEAHEQYF. CDR3 coding DNA: TGTGCCAGCACCCAAGCAGCCGTAGGGTTGTCAGAAGAGGCCCACGAGCAGTACTTC.

The count of this clone is one. This chain connects TRBV10-3 to TRBJ2-3; 11 bases map to TRBD2. Germline loops: CDR1 ENHRY, CDR2 SYGVKD. The CDR3 runs 17 residues. J lost 3 bases, V lost 11 bases, and 16 bases had no gene match. The CDR3 DNA is TGTGCCTCCTCGACCTCTATAGCGGGAGGGAGGACAGATACGCAGTATTTT. It is translated as CASSTSIAGGRTDTQYF.

This chain joins TRBV28 and TRBJ2-5, with no clear D. The CDR3 sequence is 14 residues long. Per the germline V gene, CDR1 is MDHEN and CDR2 is SYDVKM. Trimming cost V 4 bases and J 2 bases, with 11 bases left between them. CDR3 DNA sequence: TGTGCCAGCAGTTCCCCAGGCGCTCAAGAGACCCAGTACTTC. Protein sequence: CASSSPGAQETQYF.

The rearrangement links TRBV11-3 to TRBJ2-1, with TRBD1 as a possible D gene (6 bases). Germline values: CDR1 SGHNT, CDR2 YENEEA. The CDR3 spans 13 residues. Trimming cost V 4 bases and J 7 bases, with 11 bases left between them. This CDR3 is CASSSHTGNEQFF. The CDR3 DNA is TGTGCCAGCAGCTCACATACAGGGAATGAGCAGTTCTTC.

In regard to this clone: The sample has other DNA sequences that encode this CDR3 too. The chain has TRBV7-3 and TRBJ2-5; D may match TRBD1 or TRBD2 (5 bases each). Germline V gives CDR1 SGHTA, CDR2 FQGTGA. Trimming removed 3 bases from V and 1 base from J, with 6 bases in between. CDR3 length equals 13 residues. The CDR3 region is CASSLGVQETQYF. The CDR3 nucleotides are TGTGCCAGCAGCTTGGGGGTCCAAGAGACCCAGTACTTC.

The chain links TRBV10-3 to TRBJ2-2; no clear D. This CDR3 has 13 amino acids. Germline V lookup: CDR1 ENHRY, CDR2 SYGVKD. V gave up 6 bases and J gave up 6 bases, with 11 bases separating them. CDR3: CAIRAEIAGELFF. The CDR3 nucleotides read TGTGCCATCAGGGCGGAGATAGCCGGGGAGCTGTTTTTT.

This clone has more than one count but fewer than ten. The V call is TRBV7-9, the J call TRBJ1-5; D gene uncertain. V gave up 5 bases and J gave up 3 bases, with 14 bases separating them. This CDR3 spans 15 amino acids. Germline values: CDR1 SEHNR, CDR2 FQNEAQ (reference sequence). The chain's CDR3 is CASSHDTEVNQPQHF. CDR3 sequence (DNA): TGTGCCAGCAGCCACGATACGGAGGTCAATCAGCCCCAGCATTTT.

The V and J genes are TRBV7-2 and TRBJ1-2, with 7 bases lining up with TRBD1. Per germline, CDR1 SGHTA and CDR2 FQGNSA. Trimming cost V 1 base and J 10 bases; bases outside gene matches: 3. The CDR3 contains 12 residues. This CDR3 reads CASSLEGASYTF. DNA for the CDR3: TGTGCCAGCAGCTTAGAGGGGGCCTCCTACACCTTC.

The chain links TRBV10-3 to TRBJ2-3; possibly TRBD1 for D (6 bases). V lost 5 bases to trimming and J lost 1 base, with 22 bases between them. The CDR3 sequence is 18 residues long. Germline V gene data show CDR1 as ENHRY and CDR2 as SYGVKD. The CDR3 sequence: CAISPQGSAGRGTDTQYF. In nucleotides, the CDR3 is TGTGCCATCAGTCCACAGGGTTCGGCTGGTCGTGGCACAGATACGCAGTATTTT.

The chain has TRBV30 and TRBJ2-2; possible D gene TRBD2, 5 bases. Germline V lookup: CDR1 GTSNPN, CDR2 SVGIG (reference sequence). With 8 bases removed from V and 5 bases from J, the gap between germline ends came to 21 bases. CDR3 length: 15 residues. CDR3 DNA sequence: TGTGCCCGCTCTAATATTGCGGGTGGGACCGGGGAGCTGTTTTTT. The encoded protein is CARSNIAGGTGELFF.

The chain employs TRBV30 and TRBJ2-7, with D perhaps matching TRBD1 (5 bases). CDR1 is GTSNPN and CDR2 is SVGIG in the germline V gene (reference sequence). The CDR3 length is 11 residues. V was clipped by 3 bases and J by 12 bases, with 15 bases between them. The DNA for the CDR3 is TGTGCCTGGAGGGCGGACATCAAGTGGTACTTC. Translation: CAWRADIKWYF.

This chain uses TRBV5-1 with TRBJ2-5; TRBD2 aligns across 7 bases. CDR1 and CDR2 from the germline V gene are SGHRS and YFSETQ. The V gene end was trimmed by 0 bases and the J gene end by 5 bases; junction bases not matched to a gene: 7. This CDR3 is 15 amino acids long. CDR3 sequence: CASSLAAGREETQYF. The CDR3, as DNA: TGCGCCAGCAGCTTGGCCGCGGGGCGGGAGGAGACCCAGTACTTC.

The count of this clone is one. The chain couples TRBV29-1 to TRBJ1-4; the D gene is possibly TRBD1 (6 bases). The germline CDR1 and CDR2 sequences are SQVTM and ANQGSEA. Deletions cut 4 bases from V and 3 bases from J, with 15 bases between. The CDR3 runs 15 residues. The CDR3 DNA reads TGCAGCGTTGGCGGTCGGAAGGGGGCTAATGAAAAACTGTTTTTT. Translation gives CSVGGRKGANEKLFF. The full variable domain, rest sourced from reference TRBV29-1 and TRBJ1-4, is SAVISQKPSRDICQRGTSLTIQCQVDSQVTMMFWYRQQPGQSLTLIATANQGSEATYESGFVIDKFPISRPNLTFSTLTVSNMSPEDSSIYLCSVGGRKGANEKLFFGSGTQLSVL.

This chain uses TRBV5-1 with TRBJ2-5; TRBD1 aligns across 9 bases. The CDR3 length is 13 residues. Germline CDR1 is SGHRS and CDR2 is YFSETQ. With V trimmed by 7 bases and J by 2 bases, 3 bases remained unmatched. Here the CDR3 DNA reads TGCGCCAGCCGGACAGGGGTACAAGAGACCCAGTACTTC. Protein: CASRTGVQETQYF.

V gene TRBV2 combines with J gene TRBJ2-4, with 9 bases identical to TRBD1. The ends lost 9 bases at V and 2 bases at J; junction bases unmatched: 8. Germline values: CDR1 SNHLY, CDR2 FYNNEI. This CDR3 has 15 amino acids. In nucleotides, the CDR3 is TGTGCCAGTTATGGGACAGGGAAGACCAAAAACATTCAGTACTTC. Translation: CASYGTGKTKNIQYF.

The chain employs TRBV4-1 and TRBJ2-3; D is undetermined. V lost 7 bases, J lost 4 bases, and 12 bases lay in between. In germline, CDR1 is MGHRA, CDR2 YSYEKL. This CDR3 spans 13 amino acids. CDR3 DNA: TGCGCCAGCAAAACTACCAACTCAGATACGCAGTATTTT. Translating it yields CASKTTNSDTQYF.

The chain links TRBV5-1 to TRBJ2-3, with TRBD2 matching over 8 bases. V lost 3 bases and J lost 0; bases outside the gene matches: 3. Germline V lookup: CDR1 SGHRS, CDR2 YFSETQ. This CDR3 spans 15 amino acids. CDR3 sequence (DNA): TGCGCCAGCAGCTCGACTAGCGTAAGCACAGATACGCAGTATTTT. It yields the protein CASSSTSVSTDTQYF. The variable domain in full, completed from reference TRBV5-1 and TRBJ2-3, reads KAGVTQTPRYLIKTRGQQVTLSCSPISGHRSVSWYQQTPGQGLQFLFEYFSETQRNKGNFPGRFSGRQFSNSRSEMNVSTLELGDSALYLCASSSTSVSTDTQYFGPGTRLTVL.

The chain couples TRBV6-5 to TRBJ1-1; 7 bases line up with TRBD1. The V gene end was trimmed by 9 bases and the J gene end by 4 bases; junction bases not matched to a gene: 11. Germline V lookup: CDR1 MNHEY, CDR2 SVGAGI. The CDR3 covers 14 residues. The CDR3 sequence is CASKLTGPGTEAFF. In DNA, the CDR3 is TGTGCCAGTAAATTGACAGGGCCAGGCACTGAAGCTTTCTTT.